The clone carrying this T cell receptor beta chain was picked up one time. The data belong to a study of T cells in Graves' hyperthyroidism and ophthalmopathy. Amplified regions were TCR beta CDR3 sequences from RNA transcripts. HTBI primers were the set used in a first-round RT-PCR of the TCR CDR3. TCRdb reprocessed the multiplex PCR reads with MiXCR, giving one entry per CDR3 protein. The table shows around 190,000 distinct CDR3 sequences, with approximately 15% occurring only once. Trimming removed 2 bases from V and 5 bases from J, with 12 bases in between. This CDR3 spans 14 amino acids. The sequence derives from a woman aged 45-65 years with Graves' hyperthyroidism. Sequencing input: blood. The chain carries TRBV12-3 or TRBV12-4 and TRBJ1-2; D ambiguous. The CDR3 sequence: CASSLTLLKYGYTF. DNA for the CDR3: TGTGCCAGCAGTTTAACCCTCTTGAAATATGGCTACACCTTC.